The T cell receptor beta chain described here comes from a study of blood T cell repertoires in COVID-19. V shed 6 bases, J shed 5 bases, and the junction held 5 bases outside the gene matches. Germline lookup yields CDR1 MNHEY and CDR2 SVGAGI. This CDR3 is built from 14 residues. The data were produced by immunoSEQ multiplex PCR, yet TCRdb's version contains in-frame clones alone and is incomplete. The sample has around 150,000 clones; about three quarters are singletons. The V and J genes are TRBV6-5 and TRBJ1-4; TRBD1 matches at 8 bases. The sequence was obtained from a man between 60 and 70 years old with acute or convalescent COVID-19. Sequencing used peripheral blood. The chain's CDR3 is CASRDTGGNEKLFF. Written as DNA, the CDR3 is TGTGCCAGCAGAGATACAGGGGGAAATGAAAAACTGTTTTTT.